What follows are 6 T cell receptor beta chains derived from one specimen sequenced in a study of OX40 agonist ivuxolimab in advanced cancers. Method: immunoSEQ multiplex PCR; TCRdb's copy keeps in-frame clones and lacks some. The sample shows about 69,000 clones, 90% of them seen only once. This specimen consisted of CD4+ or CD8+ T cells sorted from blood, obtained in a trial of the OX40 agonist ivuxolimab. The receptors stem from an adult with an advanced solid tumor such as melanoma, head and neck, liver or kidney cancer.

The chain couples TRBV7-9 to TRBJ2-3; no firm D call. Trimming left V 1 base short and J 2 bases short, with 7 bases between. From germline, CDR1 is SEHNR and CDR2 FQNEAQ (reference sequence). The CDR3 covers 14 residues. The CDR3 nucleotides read TGTGCCAGCAGCTTAGAGCAGGCCACAGATACGCAGTATTTT. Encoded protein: CASSLEQATDTQYF.

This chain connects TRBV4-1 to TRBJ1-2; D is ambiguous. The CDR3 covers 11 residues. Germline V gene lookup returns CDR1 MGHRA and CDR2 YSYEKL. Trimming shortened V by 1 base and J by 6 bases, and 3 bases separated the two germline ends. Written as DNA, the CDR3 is TGCGCCAGCAGCCAAGGTGATGGCTACACCTTC. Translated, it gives CASSQGDGYTF.

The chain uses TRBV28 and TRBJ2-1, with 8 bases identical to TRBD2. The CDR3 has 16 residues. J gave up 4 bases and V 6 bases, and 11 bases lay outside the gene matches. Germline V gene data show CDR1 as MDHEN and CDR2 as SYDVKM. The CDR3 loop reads CASSPLTSGRYNEQFF. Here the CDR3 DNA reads TGTGCCAGCAGCCCTCTCACTAGCGGACGATACAATGAGCAGTTCTTC.

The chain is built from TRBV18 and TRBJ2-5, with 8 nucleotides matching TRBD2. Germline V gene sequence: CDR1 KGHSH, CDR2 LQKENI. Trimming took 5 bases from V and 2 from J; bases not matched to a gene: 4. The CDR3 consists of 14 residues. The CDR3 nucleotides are TGTGCCAGCTCATCAGCGGGAGTTCAAGAGACCCAGTACTTC. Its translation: CASSSAGVQETQYF.

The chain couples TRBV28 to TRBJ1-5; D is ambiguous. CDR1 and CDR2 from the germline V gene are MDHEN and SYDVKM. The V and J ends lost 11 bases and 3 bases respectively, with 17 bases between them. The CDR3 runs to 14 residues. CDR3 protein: CARWETVNNQPQHF. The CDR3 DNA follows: TGTGCCCGCTGGGAAACGGTGAACAATCAGCCCCAGCATTTT.

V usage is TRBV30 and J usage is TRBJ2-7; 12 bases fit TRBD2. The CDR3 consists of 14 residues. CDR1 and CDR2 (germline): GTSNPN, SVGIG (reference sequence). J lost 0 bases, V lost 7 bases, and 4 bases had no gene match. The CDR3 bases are TGTGCCTCGACGACTAGCGGGAGCTCCTACGAGCAGTACTTC. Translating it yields CASTTSGSSYEQYF. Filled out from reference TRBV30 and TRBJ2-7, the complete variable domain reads SQTIHQWPATLVQPVGSPLSLECTVEGTSNPNLYWYRQAAGRGLQLLFYSVGIGQISSEVPQNLSASRPQDRQFILSSKKLLLSDSGFYLCASTTSGSSYEQYFGPGTRLTVT.